The 8 T cell receptor beta chains in this list originate from one sample, sequenced in a study of T cell responses to AZD1222 COVID-19 vaccine. Only in-frame clones appear in the TCRdb table, and some are missing; sequencing was by immunoSEQ multiplex PCR. The sample contains about 140,000 clones, more than 85% of which appear only once. This specimen consisted of peripheral blood, obtained 28 days after the second AZD1222 dose. The receptors were gathered from an adult who received the AZD1222 COVID-19 vaccine.

As concerns this clone: A much bigger clone sits one base away, suggesting this may be a read error. The chain combines TRBV7-6 with TRBJ1-3; the D is unclear. Trimming left V 4 bases short and J 2 bases short, with 0 bases between. CDR1 is SGHVS, CDR2 FNYEAQ, per germline. This CDR3 has 11 amino acids. Written as DNA, the CDR3 is TGTGCCAGCAGCTCTGGAAACACCATATATTTT. Translation: CASSSGNTIYF.

The chain uses TRBV9 and TRBJ1-1; no definite D call. V lost 0 bases and J lost 7, with 7 bases in between. This CDR3 contains 12 residues. Germline V gene lookup returns CDR1 SGDLS and CDR2 YYNGEE. The CDR3 region has the DNA TGTGCCAGCAGCGTAGGCCTGGATGAAGCTTTCTTT. This translates into CASSVGLDEAFF.

The chain joins TRBV5-6 to TRBJ2-7; a possible D gene is TRBD1 (5 bases). Trimming removed 4 bases at V and 2 bases at J, with 13 bases between. This CDR3 is built from 14 residues. The germline CDR1 and CDR2 sequences are SGHDT and YYEEEE. The CDR3: CASSLRARTYEQYF. CDR3 DNA: TGTGCCAGCAGCCTCAGGGCTAGAACCTACGAGCAGTACTTC.

This clone has just one count. This CDR3 is also generated by other DNA sequences in the sample. Written as DNA, the CDR3 is TGTGCCAGCAGCTTGGGCGGGAGGGGCACAGATACGCAGTATTTT. Protein sequence: CASSLGGRGTDTQYF. The chain recombines TRBV7-2 with TRBJ2-3; TRBD2 agrees at 9 bases. This CDR3 has 15 amino acids. With V trimmed by 3 bases and J by 1 base, 2 bases remained unmatched. Germline V CDR1 and CDR2: SGHTA, FQGNSA.

The CDR3 loop reads CASSLRTGWAEAFF. The CDR3 nucleotides are TGTGCCAGCAGCTTGAGGACAGGGTGGGCTGAAGCTTTCTTT. The chain couples TRBV5-8 to TRBJ1-1; 8 positions agree with TRBD1. The CDR3 runs to 14 residues. CDR1 SGHTS and CDR2 YDEGEE come from the germline V gene. J was trimmed by 6 bases and V by 1 base; bases with no gene match: 5.

The CDR3 DNA is TGTGCCATCAGTGAGGGTTTTCTTCTGGACAATGAGCAGTTCTTC. Its protein is CAISEGFLLDNEQFF. The chain carries TRBV10-3 and TRBJ2-1; no reliable D call. This CDR3 comprises 15 residues. Germline loops: CDR1 ENHRY, CDR2 SYGVKD. V was pared by 2 bases and J by 5 bases, with 13 bases between.

The J gene is TRBJ2-5, the V gene TRBV7-6, with a possible D match to TRBD1 (6 bases). Germline loops: CDR1 SGHVS, CDR2 FNYEAQ. CDR3 size: 17 residues. Trimming took 4 bases from V and 1 from J, leaving 19 bases between them. The CDR3 region is CASSSRTGHTSQETQYF. The CDR3 DNA is TGTGCCAGCAGCTCAAGAACGGGACATACTTCCCAAGAGACCCAGTACTTC.

CDR3 coding DNA: TGTGCCAGCAGTGAATCAAGTAATACGCAGTATTTT. This gives the protein CASSESSNTQYF. This rearrangement joins TRBV2 to TRBJ2-3; D is uncertain. CDR1 and CDR2 from the germline V gene are SNHLY and FYNNEI. There are 12 residues in the CDR3. V dropped 2 bases and J dropped 7 bases, with 7 bases sitting between them.